The rows below give T cell receptor beta chains drawn from one sample of a study of control samples from healthy donors and cancer patients. Using immunoSEQ multiplex PCR, the repertoire was profiled, and TCRdb retains in-frame clones only, with some absent. The repertoire consists of 60,000 to 75,000 clones, with roughly 89% occurring once and the leading ten covering 5% to 7%. The sample consisted of PBMCs. The receptors originated from a man in his sixties with colorectal cancer. The CDR3 runs from the conserved cysteine through the conserved F or W. The D gene is left open where the match is weak. Expanded clones are given a class, and other clones once, few, many or no size at all.

d_gene	len	v_gene	j_gene	abundance	CDR3nt	CDR3aa
TRBD1	15	TRBV3-1/TRBV3-2	TRBJ1-4	NA	TGTGCCAGCAGCCGCAGACAGGGAGTTTTTGAAAAACTGTTTTTT	CASSRRQGVFEKLFF
NA	15	TRBV24-1	TRBJ2-3	once	TGTGCCACCAGTGATCCTCTCGACGGAACAGATACGCAGTATTTT	CATSDPLDGTDTQYF
TRBD2	17	TRBV2	TRBJ2-3	NA	TGTGCCAGCGAGAGGAGGAGGGCTAGCGGGGCAGTCGATACGCAGTATTTT	CASERRRASGAVDTQYF
TRBD2	13	TRBV7-9	TRBJ2-7	NA	TGTGCCAGCAGCCGGGAGGGGTCGGACGAGCAGTACTTC	CASSREGSDEQYF
NA	16	TRBV12-2	TRBJ1-2	NA	TGTGCAAGTCGCCTAGAAGTTCGTCCGACCGTCTATGGCTACACCTTC	CASRLEVRPTVYGYTF
TRBD1	13	TRBV18	TRBJ2-1	NA	TGTGCCAGCTCAACCCGACAGGGCTATGAGCAGTTCTTC	CASSTRQGYEQFF
NA	16	TRBV3-1/TRBV3-2	TRBJ2-7	NA	TGTGCCAGCAGCCAAGATCTTGCAGGGGAGTTCTACGAGCAGTACTTC	CASSQDLAGEFYEQYF
NA	14	TRBV25-1	TRBJ1-1	NA	TGTGCCAGCAGTGAGCCGGGACCCTCAACTGAAGCTTTCTTT	CASSEPGPSTEAFF
NA	15	TRBV6-2/TRBV6-3	TRBJ1-5	once	TGTGCCAGCAGTTACCCGGGCGCGGTAGGTCAGCCCCAGCATTTT	CASSYPGAVGQPQHF
TRBD1	16	TRBV5-6	TRBJ2-7	NA	TGTGCCAGCAGCTTATTGGGGGTTACAGGGGCCTACGAGCAGTACTTC	CASSLLGVTGAYEQYF
NA	12	TRBV5-4	TRBJ2-5	NA	TGTGCCAGCAGCTTCTGGATGGAGACCCAGTACTTC	CASSFWMETQYF
NA	17	TRBV4-1	TRBJ1-3	NA	TGCGCCAGCAGCCAAGGTTATCAGCGTCGCTCTGGAAACACCATATATTTT	CASSQGYQRRSGNTIYF
TRBD1	15	TRBV5-4	TRBJ2-2	once	TGTGCCAGCAGACCCGGGACAGGGAGCACCGGGGAGCTGTTTTTT	CASRPGTGSTGELFF
TRBD1	18	TRBV4-1	TRBJ2-4	once	TGCGCCAGCAGCCTGGACAGGGGCGGCGTCCTAGCCAAAAACATTCAGTACTTC	CASSLDRGGVLAKNIQYF
NA	14	TRBV24-1	TRBJ1-2	many	TGTGCCACCAGTGCTACGGATCGGAACTATGGCTACACCTTC	CATSATDRNYGYTF
NA	14	TRBV11-1	TRBJ2-1	NA	TGTGCCAGCAGGCCGGGACTGAGAGGGAATGAGCAGTTCTTC	CASRPGLRGNEQFF
NA	12	TRBV2	TRBJ2-1	NA	TGTGCCAGCAGCGGACTAATGGCTGAGCAGTTCTTC	CASSGLMAEQFF
NA	13	TRBV7-2	TRBJ2-3	NA	TGTGCCAGCGCGCGGGGGCTTGACAGTACGCAGTATTTT	CASARGLDSTQYF
NA	17	TRBV6-1	TRBJ1-3	few	TGTGCCAGCAGTGAGGGTAAGACCGAGTGGTCTGGAAACACCATATATTTT	CASSEGKTEWSGNTIYF
NA	14	TRBV6-5	TRBJ1-4	NA	TGTGCCAGCAACAACCGGGGGGGTAATGAAAAACTGTTTTTT	CASNNRGGNEKLFF
NA	16	TRBV5-1	TRBJ1-3	NA	TGCGCCAGCAGCTTGGATGGGACCAGAGGCGGAAACACCATATATTTT	CASSLDGTRGGNTIYF
NA	13	TRBV6-6	TRBJ1-2	NA	TGTGCCAGCAGTTGGGAGGAAATATATGGCTACACCTTC	CASSWEEIYGYTF
TRBD1	15	TRBV7-8	TRBJ2-2	NA	TGTGCCAGCAGTCCACAGGGGGCGAAGACCGGGGAGCTGTTTTTT	CASSPQGAKTGELFF
TRBD1	13	TRBV28	TRBJ1-3	NA	TGTGCCAGCAGTTCCAGGGGGCGCGGCACCATATATTTT	CASSSRGRGTIYF
TRBD1	14	TRBV2	TRBJ2-7	NA	TGTGCCAGCCGCCGGGACAGGCCTTCCTACGAGCAGTACTTC	CASRRDRPSYEQYF
TRBD1	16	TRBV9	TRBJ1-4	NA	TGTGCCAGCAGCGCCTCCCCCGAGACAGGGGTAGGAAAACTGTTTTTT	CASSASPETGVGKLFF
TRBD1	15	TRBV2	TRBJ1-4	NA	TGTGCCAGCAGACTAACCGGGACAGCAAATGAAAAACTGTTTTTT	CASRLTGTANEKLFF
NA	14	TRBV7-8	TRBJ1-2	NA	TGTGCCAGCAGCTTAGGGGGTCCTAACTATGGCTACACCTTC	CASSLGGPNYGYTF
NA	13	TRBV7-9	TRBJ2-7	few	TGTGCCAGCAGCTTAATGGCCTCCTACGAGCAGTACTTC	CASSLMASYEQYF
TRBD2	15	TRBV3-1/TRBV3-2	TRBJ2-3	NA	TGTGCCAGCAGCCAAGGACTGGGGGGGACAGATACGCAGTATTTT	CASSQGLGGTDTQYF
TRBD1	15	TRBV6-5	TRBJ2-1	NA	TGTGCCAGCAGGGCGGACAGGGGCTATCTCAATGAGCAGTTCTTC	CASRADRGYLNEQFF
NA	14	TRBV20-1	TRBJ2-5	NA	TGCAGTGCTAGTTCTGGTGCGGGTTGGGAGACCCAGTACTTC	CSASSGAGWETQYF
NA	8	TRBV19	TRBJ1-1	NA	TGTGCCAGTGGCGAAGCTTTCTTT	CASGEAFF
TRBD2	15	TRBV7-3	TRBJ2-1	NA	TGTGCCAGCAGCTTAAGAGGCGGGGGGAACAATGAGCAGTTCTTC	CASSLRGGGNNEQFF
TRBD2	17	TRBV5-6	TRBJ2-3	NA	TGTGCCAGCAGCTTGCCTTGGCGGGGGGGGAGCACAGATACGCAGTATTTT	CASSLPWRGGSTDTQYF
NA	13	TRBV7-9	TRBJ1-2	NA	TGTGCCAGCAGCCGTGACAGCAACTATGGCTACACCTTC	CASSRDSNYGYTF
NA	13	TRBV6-5	TRBJ1-5	NA	TGTGCCAGCAGCACAGGGATCATGCAGCCCCAGCATTTT	CASSTGIMQPQHF
NA	15	TRBV2	TRBJ2-3	NA	TGTGCCAGCAGTGTCGGGGACTTAACCATCGATACGCAGTATTTT	CASSVGDLTIDTQYF
NA	14	TRBV29-1	TRBJ1-1	few	TGCAGCGTTGCGGAACCTTCAATGAACACTGAAGCTTTCTTT	CSVAEPSMNTEAFF
TRBD2	15	TRBV7-9	TRBJ2-5	NA	TGTGCCAGCATCAATAGCGGGGGCCTGGGGGAGACCCAGTACTTC	CASINSGGLGETQYF
NA	16	TRBV6-2/TRBV6-3	TRBJ2-3	once	TGTGCCAGCAGGCCTTGGAGGGGCTCTACTCTTGATACGCAGTATTTT	CASRPWRGSTLDTQYF
NA	15	TRBV9	TRBJ1-4	NA	TGTGCCAGCAGCGTAGGGGGGTTCCCTAATGAAAAACTGTTTTTT	CASSVGGFPNEKLFF
TRBD1	14	TRBV30	TRBJ1-5	NA	TGTGCCTGGAGTGTAGAGGGGGCGGATCAGCCCCAGCATTTT	CAWSVEGADQPQHF
NA	13	TRBV4-1	TRBJ1-4	NA	TGCGCCAGCAGCCAAGTTGTTGGTGAAAAACTGTTTTTT	CASSQVVGEKLFF
NA	15	TRBV6-1	TRBJ2-7	once	TGTGCCAGCAGTGAAGCGTGGGGGGCGTACTACGAGCAGTACTTC	CASSEAWGAYYEQYF
TRBD1	16	TRBV19	TRBJ1-4	NA	TGTGCCAGCGGGACAGGGGGCGCGGTAACTAATGAAAAACTGTTTTTT	CASGTGGAVTNEKLFF
NA	15	TRBV5-1	TRBJ2-1	NA	TGCGCCAGCACCTTACAGGCGTCCACCTACAATGAGCAGTTCTTC	CASTLQASTYNEQFF
TRBD2	17	TRBV5-1	TRBJ2-5	NA	TGCGCCAGCAGCCCTGGGACTAGCGCGGGGGGTCGGGAGACCCAGTACTTC	CASSPGTSAGGRETQYF
TRBD2	14	TRBV9	TRBJ2-3	once	TGTGCCAGCAGCGCCGTGGGCCCAGGGAGGGCGCAGTATTTT	CASSAVGPGRAQYF
NA	15	TRBV7-9	TRBJ1-6	NA	TGTGCCAGCAGCTTAGGCGTGGGGTATAATTCACCCCTCCACTTT	CASSLGVGYNSPLHF
NA	14	TRBV2	TRBJ2-5	once	TGTGCCAGCAGTGACCGGCAGGGCTTCGGGACCCAGTACTTC	CASSDRQGFGTQYF
TRBD1	14	TRBV4-1	TRBJ2-7	once	TGCGCCAGCAGCCAAGAGAGGGGGCCCTACGAGCAGTACTTC	CASSQERGPYEQYF
NA	15	TRBV7-9	TRBJ2-3	NA	TGTGCCAGCAGCTTAACGGGACGAGGCACAGATACGCAGTATTTT	CASSLTGRGTDTQYF
NA	13	TRBV3-1/TRBV3-2	TRBJ2-1	NA	TGTGCCAGCAGCCAGGCCCGGGCAGGTGAGCAGTTCTTC	CASSQARAGEQFF
TRBD1	16	TRBV19	TRBJ1-2	NA	TGTGCCAGTAGTAGGGGGGGCCGACAGGGCTTATATGGCTACACCTTC	CASSRGGRQGLYGYTF